These 14 T cell receptor beta chains were all obtained from the same sample, sequenced in a study of T-cell reconstitution after alpha-beta-depleted transplantation in children. Preparing the TCRbeta library involved the use of unique molecular identifiers. Each CDR3 protein gets one entry after TCRdb re-called the PCR reads with MiXCR. The table shows several thousand distinct CDR3 sequences, with 14% to 15% occurring only once. The sequenced sample was PBMCs, obtained before TCRalphabeta/CD19-depleted stem cell transplant. Receptors were obtained from a boy aged 5-17 years with acute lymphoblastic leukemia, due to receive a stem cell transplant.

The rearrangement joins TRBV20-1 to TRBJ2-3; 7 nucleotides match TRBD1. Germline V lookup: CDR1 DFQATT, CDR2 SNEGSKA (reference sequence). Trimming took 0 bases from V and 3 from J; bases not matched to a gene: 9. This CDR3 is built from 16 residues. As DNA, the CDR3 is TGCAGTGCTAGAGATGTAGACAGGGCTTTTACAGATACGCAGTATTTT. Translated: CSARDVDRAFTDTQYF.

There are many counts of this clonotype. The J gene is TRBJ2-5, the V gene TRBV11-3; the D gene could be TRBD1 or TRBD2 (5 bases each). The ends were cut back, 5 bases at V and 6 bases at J, with 16 bases in the middle. In germline, CDR1 is SGHNT, CDR2 YENEEA. The CDR3 totals 14 residues. In DNA, the CDR3 is TGTGCCAGCAGCCGATTGGGGGAGCAGCAGACCCAGTACTTC. This sequence encodes CASSRLGEQQTQYF.

This clonotype was seen ten or more times. The V call is TRBV28, the J call TRBJ1-2; D is unclear. V shed 1 base and J shed 8 bases, with 14 bases lying between them. This CDR3 has 14 amino acids. Germline assignment: CDR1 MDHEN and CDR2 SYDVKM. The CDR3 coding sequence is TGTGCCAGCAGTTTATTTTCCGGGTATGGGGGCTACACCTTC. Amino acid sequence: CASSLFSGYGGYTF.

This clonotype is medium-sized (0.01 to 0.1%). This chain joins TRBV7-9 and TRBJ2-7, with 10 bases lining up with TRBD1. CDR3 length: 14 residues. Per germline, CDR1 SEHNR and CDR2 FQNEAQ (reference sequence). Germline trimming cut 5 bases from V and 6 bases from J; bases unmatched to any gene: 7. The CDR3 here is CASSAGTGAGEQYF. The CDR3 region has the DNA TGTGCCAGCAGCGCCGGGACAGGGGCTGGCGAGCAGTACTTC.

By frequency in the sample, this clonotype is medium-sized. The chain has TRBV7-2 and TRBJ1-4; D possibly corresponds to TRBD1 (5 bases). This CDR3 contains 16 residues. In germline, CDR1 is SGHTA, CDR2 FQGNSA. Trimming took off 6 bases at V and 2 bases at J, with 16 bases between the two ends. The CDR3 reads CASRLDGRQTNEKLFF. For the CDR3, the DNA is TGTGCCAGCAGACTAGATGGGAGACAGACTAATGAAAAACTGTTTTTT.

This clonotype came up many times. This chain links TRBV7-2 with TRBJ2-1; 9 bases align to TRBD2. V shed 6 bases and J 3 bases; nucleotides not matched to a gene: 18. There are 19 residues in the CDR3. Germline V CDR1 and CDR2: SGHTA, FQGNSA. CDR3 bases: TGTGCCAGCAGACCACGGCGGGGGGGCGAGACTCCAAACTACAATGAGCAGTTCTTC. This gives the protein CASRPRRGGETPNYNEQFF.

This clonotype was recorded many times. V and J are TRBV4-2 and TRBJ2-1; 7 bases map to TRBD2. V trimming: 4 bases; J trimming: 8 bases; junction bases outside the gene matches: 11. The CDR3 totals 15 residues. Germline assignment: CDR1 LGHNA and CDR2 YNFKEQ. The DNA for the CDR3 is TGTGCCAGCAGCCGGGGGGGGACTTCGATGGATGAGCAGTTCTTC. This gives the protein CASSRGGTSMDEQFF.

The table lists this clonotype with many counts. The chain combines TRBV5-4 with TRBJ2-1; 11 bases fit TRBD1. The V gene end was trimmed by 6 bases and the J gene end by 3 bases; junction bases not matched to a gene: 8. Germline V gene data show CDR1 as SGHNT and CDR2 as YYREEE (reference sequence). CDR3 length: 16 residues. The CDR3 nucleotides read TGTGCCAGCAACCTTAGGGGACAGGGGGTCTACAATGAGCAGTTCTTC. It encodes CASNLRGQGVYNEQFF. Looking up the rest from reference TRBV5-4 and TRBJ2-1 gives the full variable domain: ETGVTQSPTHLIKTRGQQVTLRCSSQSGHNTVSWYQQALGQGPQFIFQYYREEENGRGNFPPRFSGLQFPNYSSELNVNALELDDSALYLCASNLRGQGVYNEQFFGPGTRLTVL.

This clonotype was picked up a small number of times. The chain combines TRBV19 with TRBJ2-1; D is possibly TRBD1 or TRBD2 (5 bases each). There are 11 residues in the CDR3. V lost 4 bases and J lost 13, with 11 bases in between. The germline V gene encodes CDR1 LNHDA and CDR2 SQIVND (reference sequence). The CDR3 sequence is CASSTGTTQFF. DNA of the CDR3: TGTGCCAGTAGTACCGGGACCACCCAGTTCTTC.

By proportion, this clonotype is medium-sized. The chain couples TRBV29-1 to TRBJ1-1, with D perhaps TRBD1 (6 bases). V gave up 7 bases and J gave up 7 bases, with 16 bases separating them. In germline, CDR1 is SQVTM, CDR2 ANQGSEA. This CDR3 has 12 residues. DNA of the CDR3: TGCAGCGCTACTGACAGGCCTTTTGAAGCTTTCTTT. Its translation is CSATDRPFEAFF.

This clonotype is medium-sized within its sample. The chain employs TRBV6-1 and TRBJ2-7; TRBD2 aligns across 14 bases. The germline V gene encodes CDR1 MNHNS and CDR2 SASEGT. The CDR3 runs to 15 residues. Losses at the gene ends were 4 bases for V and 4 bases for J; bases not matched to a gene: 3. The CDR3 coding sequence is TGTGCCAGCAGTGCCGGGACTAGCGGGAGTTACGAGCAGTACTTC. It yields the protein CASSAGTSGSYEQYF.

At least ten counts were recorded for this clonotype. J is TRBJ1-1 and V is TRBV10-2; tentative D call: TRBD1 (6 bases). V lost 3 bases to trimming and J lost 2 bases, with 10 bases between them. Germline V gene sequence: CDR1 WSHSY, CDR2 SAAADI. The CDR3 runs to 14 residues. CDR3 DNA: TGCGCCAGCAGTGATGGGGGGGCCAACACTGAAGCTTTCTTT. Its translation: CASSDGGANTEAFF.

The J gene is TRBJ2-7, the V gene TRBV27; no reliable D call. V dropped 2 bases and J dropped 2 bases, with 7 bases sitting between them. Germline V CDR1 and CDR2: MNHEY, SMNVEV (reference sequence). The CDR3 has 13 amino acids. The CDR3 sequence: CASSLGEPYEQYF. As DNA, the CDR3 is TGTGCCAGCAGTTTAGGAGAACCCTACGAGCAGTACTTC.

This clonotype ranks as medium-sized (0.01 to 0.1%). V is TRBV7-2 and J is TRBJ2-1; D is unclear. V lost 5 bases and J 2 bases, leaving 13 bases between the germline ends. The CDR3 is 15 amino acids. Germline V CDR1 and CDR2: SGHTA, FQGNSA. CDR3 sequence reads: CASSPHSGPYNEQFF. Here the CDR3 DNA reads TGTGCCAGCAGCCCCCACAGTGGGCCCTACAATGAGCAGTTCTTC.